This TCR beta chain derives from a study of T cells in women clearing cervical HPV infection (dated by TCRdb to about 2018). Regarding the study in general: The cases were 25 to 30 women with histologically confirmed HPV16-related CIN3 or worse, and 2 of those women had invasive cancers. Five blinded duplicates per group were added as quality controls, giving around 60 samples: 50 or so participants and some ten replicates. Blood from cases was drawn at the visit where the lesion was first identified, while blood from controls was drawn once the infection was no longer detected. Cases had a median age of around 32 years and controls had a median age of about 41, with no significant differences in baseline characteristics. An exploratory proof-of-principle case-control study, nested within the Guanacaste HPV Natural History Study in Costa Rica, was conducted to compare TCR repertoires across cervical HPV16 outcomes. The 20 to 25 controls were women who cleared a single incident HPV16 infection within 12 months without developing precancer or cancer. For cases, a median interval of 149 days, with an interquartile range of roughly 85 to 220 days, was observed between lesion detection and blood sampling. Cases and controls were matched on age within five years and on year of sample collection. The parent cohort enrolled roughly 9,600 women aged 18 or older in Guanacaste, Costa Rica, during about 1993 to 1994 and followed them for more than 6 years. HLA typing was available for only a few women, so HLA type could not be excluded as a confounder. The paper's findings and limits, for the study overall: Across sequencing depths, CIN3+ cases showed significantly higher TCR repertoire richness than controls, but evenness did not differ between the groups. TRBV6-7 relative abundance was lower in cases than in controls (0.11% versus 0.16%; Bonferroni P = 0.0008). Because of the cross-sectional design, the study could not determine whether the associations came before infection or resulted from infection, and neither effector/memory subsets nor HPV-specific T cells were isolated. Random forest classifiers combining richness and V gene abundances distinguished cases from controls with an estimated AUC of 0.7 to 0.85. Because T-cell numbers per sample were unknown, differences in richness could reflect varying T-cell content rather than repertoire biology.

Worth noting for this clone: This receptor's antigen is unknown. The read falls 3 residues short of the CDR3 end, and the missing part is taken from the germline J gene.

Every participant had a single incident cervical HPV16 infection, and prevalent HPV16 infections were excluded. Cervical HPV DNA was detected by MY09/MY11 PCR, and genotyping was performed by dot-blot hybridization. Around 16 mL of heparinized blood were centrifuged, and the buffy coat was aliquoted, frozen at -30°C, then stored at -80°C. QIAGEN kits were used to extract genomic DNA from buffy coat specimens. There are 15 amino acids in the CDR3, from cysteine to phenylalanine inclusive. The 36 bases shown cover part of the CDR3, and their frame starts at base 1. From V the trimming removes 4 bases and from J it removes 0 bases, while the gene matches leave 3 bases of the junction unaccounted for. The germline V gene sets CDR1 to SGHDT and CDR2 to YYEEEE. TCR beta CDR3 regions were amplified by multiplex PCR from an average of roughly 1,200 ng genomic DNA per sample using the immunoSEQ assay. Primer bias was corrected in the assay by using a complete synthetic TCR repertoire to establish an amplification baseline. Amplicons were sequenced on the Illumina platform. Turning to the authors' computational methods: Sequence errors were corrected by clustering with frequency ratios and a modified nearest-neighbor algorithm, and the sequences were then analyzed in the immunoSEQ Analyzer using IMGT gene definitions. At each rarefaction depth, TCR richness and evenness were averaged across 20 rarefaction repeats, and samples with fewer sequences than that depth were excluded. Wilcoxon rank sum tests with FDR correction were used to compare V, D and J gene relative abundances between the groups. For the blinded duplicates, the intraclass correlation was about 96% for TCR richness and averaged about 77% across around 66 gene segments. Here the immuneACCESS table is served through TCRdb, limited to in-frame sequences with V and J called. Missing clones are a known gap in these copies; in checked studies unresolved V genes cover under half, and the rest lacks a known reason. The V and J calls and clone size come from that table; D and trimming were worked out from the DNA. The sample's table covers around 22,000 clones. The top ten hold approximately 5% of the sample.

The TCR comes from a woman aged 18 to 75 with a cervical HPV16 infection that either progressed to CIN3+ or cleared (not recorded which). The chain is made from TRBV5-6 and TRBJ2-3, and 9 bases in between align with TRBD2. The specimen sequenced was blood buffy coat. CDR3 protein: CASSITSGSTDTQYF. The sequenced CDR3 bases are TGTGCCAGCAGCATTACTAGCGGGAGCACAGATACG.